One T cell receptor (beta chain) is described in this entry. Its antigen is not identified. This record belongs to a study of cytomegalovirus exposure and HLA in healthy donors. General study results and limits: Links to common viral pathogens appeared, in a later analysis, for several of the most significant clusters. A later analysis found TCR association rates differed by HLA locus, highest for DRB1 and lowest for HLA-C.

The PCR ran on 60 Vbeta and 13 Jbeta primers. The protocol was immunoSEQ multiplex PCR, while the TCRdb copy is restricted to in-frame clones and leaves out a portion. The sample lists more than 110,000 clones; about three quarters were seen once. The CDR3 is 15 residues long. Germline-derived CDR1 and CDR2 are MNHNS and SASEGT. Trimming pared 1 base from V and 6 bases from J, leaving 15 bases between. The sequencing sample was made of PBMCs. The sequence came from a human donor in good health. This rearrangement joins TRBV6-1 to TRBJ1-2, with unresolved D. DNA of the CDR3: TGTGCCAGCAGTGAAGTCTTTGTACGGGGAAATGGCTACACCTTC. Amino acids: CASSEVFVRGNGYTF.